This T cell receptor beta chain is from a study of graft-versus-host responses after intestinal transplantation. Overall study findings and caveats: Allograft clonal ratios (graft-versus-host to host-versus-graft) were high in patients who had graft-donor T cell macrochimerism. GvH clone levels peaked in circulation, and this peak was associated with early post-transplant HvG declines.

Sequenced by immunoSEQ multiplex PCR; TCRdb stores in-frame clones only, minus some. The data hold over 100,000 clones, with approximately 93% observed a single time. The CDR3 spans 14 residues. CDR1 is MNHEY and CDR2 is SVGAGI in the germline V gene. The V gene lost 3 bases and the J gene lost 2 bases, with 11 bases spanning the gap. With regard to this clone: The antigen remains undetermined.

This TCR derives from a human donor who was the organ donor for an intestinal transplant. This specimen was unstimulated CD8+ T cells sorted from spleen or lymph node cells, taken before transplant. The chain is built from TRBV6-5 and TRBJ2-7; D possibly corresponds to TRBD2 (5 bases). The CDR3 nucleotides read TGTGCCAGCAGTTATTCGGGAAGCGCCTACGAGCAGTACTTC. This translates into CASSYSGSAYEQYF.